Sequencing of this T cell receptor (beta chain) was carried out in a study of identical twins. MiXCR was run by TCRdb on the 5' RACE reads, yielding one entry per CDR3 protein. Altogether 270,000 or so distinct CDR3 sequences are present, about 8.9% being singletons, with the ten largest covering roughly 3%. CDR3 size: 15 residues. J gave up 6 bases and V 2 bases, and 8 bases lay outside the gene matches. The V gene's germline CDR1 is DFQATT and CDR2 SNEGSKA (reference sequence). This clonotype is medium-sized in the sample. The sample also formed part of further work on yellow fever vaccine responses in identical twins.

V and J are TRBV20-1 and TRBJ2-1, with 9 bases aligning to TRBD2. The source material was CD8+ T cells sorted from blood. The sequence came from a young woman in good health. CDR3: CSARLPSGEINEQFF. The CDR3 coding sequence is TGCAGTGCTAGATTGCCTAGCGGGGAGATCAATGAGCAGTTCTTC.